Following are 9 T cell receptor beta chains from one sample sequenced in a study of PD-1 blockade in classical Hodgkin lymphoma (dated by TCRdb to about 2020). This specimen's time point label, interpreted: cycle 2 day 1 (C2D1) of nivolumab. Every trial patient had relapsed after autologous stem cell transplantation, and cohorts A, B and C differed in prior brentuximab vedotin exposure. To prepare the library, the immunoSEQ multiplex PCR assay was applied. The table was pulled from immuneACCESS by TCRdb, which kept in-frame rearrangements only. Such tables lose some clones; where checked, under half of the loss comes from unresolved V genes, and the rest has no known cause. Present in this sample are approximately 79,000 clones, about 90% of which were seen just once. Together, the top ten hold less than 3% of the sample. The sequences come from peripheral blood mononuclear cells (PBMCs), collected before the second cycle of nivolumab. These receptors originate from a human donor with classical Hodgkin lymphoma.

The J gene is TRBJ2-7, the V gene TRBV7-6; D may be TRBD2 (6 bases). Per germline, CDR1 SGHVS and CDR2 FNYEAQ. The CDR3 has 14 amino acids. Deletions cut 5 bases from V and 4 bases from J, with 15 bases between. CDR3 sequence reads: CASSGGSGKYEQYF. The CDR3 DNA reads TGTGCCAGCAGCGGGGGTAGCGGTAAGTACGAGCAGTACTTC.

This chain uses TRBV6-1 with TRBJ1-1; D remains ambiguous. The V end was cut by 2 bases, the J end by 0 bases, with 4 bases between. Germline V gene lookup returns CDR1 MNHNS and CDR2 SASEGT. The CDR3 runs 13 residues. In DNA form, the CDR3 reads TGTGCCAGCAGTGAATTCCTGAACACTGAAGCTTTCTTT. This encodes CASSEFLNTEAFF.

This sequence joins TRBV15 and TRBJ1-1; TRBD1 might be the D (5 bases). The CDR3 spans 13 residues. V lost 8 bases and J lost 4, with 14 bases in between. Per the germline V gene, CDR1 is LNHNV and CDR2 is YYDKDF (reference sequence). The CDR3 nucleotides read TGTGCCACCTCGGGGGTGGGCATCACTGAAGCTTTCTTT. Its translation: CATSGVGITEAFF.

The chain uses TRBV11-2 and TRBJ2-7; 9 bases are a match to TRBD2. Trimming took 5 bases from V and 4 from J; bases not matched to a gene: 6. The CDR3 spans 14 residues. CDR1 and CDR2 from the germline V gene are SGHAT and FQNNGV. CDR3 DNA sequence: TGTGCCAGCAGCCTTCCGGGACTAGCATACGAGCAGTACTTC. Encoded protein: CASSLPGLAYEQYF.

This sequence joins TRBV19 and TRBJ1-3; TRBD1 matches 8 bases. CDR1 and CDR2 (germline): LNHDA, SQIVND (reference sequence). V was pared by 9 bases and J by 0 bases, with 4 bases of the junction left unmatched. The length of the CDR3 is 14 residues. CDR3 nucleotide sequence: TGTGCCAGCCAGACAGGGGCCTCTGGAAACACCATATATTTT. Amino acids: CASQTGASGNTIYF. The full variable domain, with the rest looked up from reference TRBV19 and TRBJ1-3, is DGGITQSPKYLFRKEGQNVTLSCEQNLNHDAMYWYRQDPGQGLRLIYYSQIVNDFQKGDIAEGYSVSREKKESFPLTVTSAQKNPTAFYLCASQTGASGNTIYFGEGSWLTVV.

The sample holds one count of this clone. The chain couples TRBV27 to TRBJ2-2, with D tentatively TRBD1 (6 bases). Germline assignment: CDR1 MNHEY and CDR2 SMNVEV (reference sequence). Trimming left V 5 bases short and J 2 bases short, with 12 bases between. The CDR3 has 15 amino acids. The CDR3 sequence: CASSLRDTNTGELFF. The DNA for the CDR3 is TGTGCCAGCAGTCTCCGGGACACAAACACCGGGGAGCTGTTTTTT.

The chain is built from TRBV6-6 and TRBJ2-2; no clear D. Germline V gene sequence: CDR1 MNHNY, CDR2 SVGAGI (reference sequence). There are 13 residues in the CDR3. In nucleotides, the CDR3 is TGTGCGGGGTATCGGAGGAACACCGGGGAGCTGTTTTTT. Amino acids: CAGYRRNTGELFF.

The chain combines TRBV6-4 with TRBJ2-1; 8 nucleotides match TRBD2. Germline V gene sequence: CDR1 MRHNA, CDR2 SNTAGT. The CDR3 is 15 residues long. With 4 bases clipped from V and 8 bases from J, the junction kept 10 bases outside the gene matches. The chain's CDR3 is CASSGGLAPGDEQFF. CDR3 sequence (DNA): TGTGCCAGCAGTGGAGGACTAGCACCTGGGGATGAGCAGTTCTTC.

CDR3 DNA sequence: TGTGCCAGCTCACCCGTCCGGACAGGGGACTACGAGCAGTACTTC. It specifies CASSPVRTGDYEQYF. The chain is built from TRBV18 and TRBJ2-7, with 9 bases lining up with TRBD1. Trimming took 3 bases from V and 3 from J; bases not matched to a gene: 6. This CDR3 has 15 amino acids. CDR1 is KGHSH, CDR2 LQKENI, per germline.